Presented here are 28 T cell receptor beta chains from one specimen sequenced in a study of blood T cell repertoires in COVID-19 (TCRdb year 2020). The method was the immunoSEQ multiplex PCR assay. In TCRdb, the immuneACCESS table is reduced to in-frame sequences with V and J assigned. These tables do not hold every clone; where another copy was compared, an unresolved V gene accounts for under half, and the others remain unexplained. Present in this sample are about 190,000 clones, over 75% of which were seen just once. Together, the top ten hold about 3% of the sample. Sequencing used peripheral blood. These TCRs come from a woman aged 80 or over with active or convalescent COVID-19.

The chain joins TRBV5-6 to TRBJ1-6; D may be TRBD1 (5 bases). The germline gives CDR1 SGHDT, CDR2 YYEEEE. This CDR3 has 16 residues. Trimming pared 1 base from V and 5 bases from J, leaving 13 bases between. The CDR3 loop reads CASSLSSGTNNSPLHF. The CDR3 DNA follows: TGTGCCAGCAGCTTGTCCTCCGGGACTAATAATTCACCCCTCCACTTT.

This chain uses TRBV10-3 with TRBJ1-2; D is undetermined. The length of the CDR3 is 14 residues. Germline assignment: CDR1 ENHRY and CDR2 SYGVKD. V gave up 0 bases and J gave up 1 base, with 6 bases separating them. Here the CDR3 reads CAISESQVNYGYTF. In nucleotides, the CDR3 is TGTGCCATCAGTGAGTCGCAGGTTAACTATGGCTACACCTTC.

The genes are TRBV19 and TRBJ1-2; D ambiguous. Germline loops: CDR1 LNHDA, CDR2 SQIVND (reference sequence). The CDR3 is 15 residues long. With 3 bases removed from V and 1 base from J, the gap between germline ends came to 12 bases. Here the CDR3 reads CASSILGSLNYGYTF. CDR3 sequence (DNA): TGTGCCAGTAGTATCTTGGGCAGCCTTAACTATGGCTACACCTTC.

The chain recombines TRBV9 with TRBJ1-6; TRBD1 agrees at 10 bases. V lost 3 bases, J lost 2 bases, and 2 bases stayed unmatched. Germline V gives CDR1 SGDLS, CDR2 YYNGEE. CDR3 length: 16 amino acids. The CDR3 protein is CASSAGTGAYNSPLHF. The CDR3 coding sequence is TGTGCCAGCAGCGCTGGGACAGGGGCCTATAATTCACCCCTCCACTTT.

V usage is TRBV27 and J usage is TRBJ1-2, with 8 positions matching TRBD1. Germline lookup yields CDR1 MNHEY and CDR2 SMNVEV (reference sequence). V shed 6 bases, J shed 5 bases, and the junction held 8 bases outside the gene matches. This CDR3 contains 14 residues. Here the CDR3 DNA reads TGTGCCAGCAGCCAACTTACAGGGGGGTATGGCTACACCTTC. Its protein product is CASSQLTGGYGYTF.

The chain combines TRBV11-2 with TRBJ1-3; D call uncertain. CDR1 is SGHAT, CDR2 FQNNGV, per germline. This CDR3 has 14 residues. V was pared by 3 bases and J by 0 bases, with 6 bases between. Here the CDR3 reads CASSFSGSGNTIYF. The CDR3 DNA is TGTGCCAGCAGCTTTTCAGGCTCTGGAAACACCATATATTTT. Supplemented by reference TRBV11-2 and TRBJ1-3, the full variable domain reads EAGVAQSPRYKIIEKRQSVAFWCNPISGHATLYWYQQILGQGPKLLIQFQNNGVVDDSQLPKDRFSAERLKGVDSTLKIQPAKLEDSAVYLCASSFSGSGNTIYFGEGSWLTVV.

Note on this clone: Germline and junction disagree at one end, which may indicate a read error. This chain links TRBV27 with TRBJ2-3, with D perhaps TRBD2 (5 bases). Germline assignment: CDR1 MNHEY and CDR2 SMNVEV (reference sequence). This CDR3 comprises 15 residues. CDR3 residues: CASSSGWASKDTQYF. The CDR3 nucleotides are TGTGCCAGCAGTTCCGGATGGGCTAGCAAAGATACGCAGTATTTT.

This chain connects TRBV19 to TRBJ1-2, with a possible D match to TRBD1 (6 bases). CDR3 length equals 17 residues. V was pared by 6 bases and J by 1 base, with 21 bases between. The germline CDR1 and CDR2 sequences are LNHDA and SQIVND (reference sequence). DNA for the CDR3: TGTGCCAGTAGCGAGAGGGGGACCGGGCTCAATAACTATGGCTACACCTTC. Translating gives CASSERGTGLNNYGYTF.

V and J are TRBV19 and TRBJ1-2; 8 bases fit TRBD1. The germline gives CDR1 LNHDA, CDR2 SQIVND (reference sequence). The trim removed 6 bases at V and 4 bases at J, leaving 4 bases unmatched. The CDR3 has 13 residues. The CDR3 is CASSPGTGYGYTF. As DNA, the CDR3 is TGTGCCAGTAGCCCCGGGACAGGCTATGGCTACACCTTC.

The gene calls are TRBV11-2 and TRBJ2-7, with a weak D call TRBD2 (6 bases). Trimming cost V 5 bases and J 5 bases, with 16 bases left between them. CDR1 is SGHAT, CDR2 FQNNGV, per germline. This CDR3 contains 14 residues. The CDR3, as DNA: TGTGCCAGCAGCCAAAGCGGGTCGTACGACGAGCAGTACTTC. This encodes CASSQSGSYDEQYF.

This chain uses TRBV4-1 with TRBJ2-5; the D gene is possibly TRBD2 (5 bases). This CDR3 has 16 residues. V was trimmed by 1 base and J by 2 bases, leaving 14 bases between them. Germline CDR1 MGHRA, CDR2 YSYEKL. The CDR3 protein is CASSQGALALQETQYF. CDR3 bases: TGCGCCAGCAGCCAAGGGGCCCTAGCCTTACAAGAGACCCAGTACTTC.

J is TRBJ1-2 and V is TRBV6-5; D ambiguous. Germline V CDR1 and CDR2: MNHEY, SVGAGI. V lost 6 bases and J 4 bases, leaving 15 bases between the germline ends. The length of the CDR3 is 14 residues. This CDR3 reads CASRAGGIGYGYTF. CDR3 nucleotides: TGTGCCAGCAGAGCAGGAGGTATCGGCTATGGCTACACCTTC.

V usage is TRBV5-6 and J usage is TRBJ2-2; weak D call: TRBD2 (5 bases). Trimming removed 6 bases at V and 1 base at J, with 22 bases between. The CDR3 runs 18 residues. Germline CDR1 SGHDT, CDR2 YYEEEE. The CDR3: CASTAYLAVYKNTGELFF. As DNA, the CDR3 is TGTGCCAGCACTGCTTATCTAGCAGTCTACAAGAACACCGGGGAGCTGTTTTTT. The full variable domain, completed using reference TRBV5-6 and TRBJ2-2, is DAGVTQSPTHLIKTRGQQVTLRCSPKSGHDTVSWYQQALGQGPQFIFQYYEEEERQRGNFPDRFSGHQFPNYSSELNVNALLLGDSALYLCASTAYLAVYKNTGELFFGEGSRLTVL.

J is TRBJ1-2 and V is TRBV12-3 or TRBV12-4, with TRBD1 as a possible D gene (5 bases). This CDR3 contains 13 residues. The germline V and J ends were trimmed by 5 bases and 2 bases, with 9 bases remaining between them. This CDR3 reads CASSPQENYGYTF. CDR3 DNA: TGTGCCAGCAGTCCACAGGAGAACTATGGCTACACCTTC.

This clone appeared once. CDR3 amino acids: CASSKKGTSYEQYF. CDR3 DNA sequence: TGTGCCAGCAGCAAAAAGGGGACATCCTACGAGCAGTACTTC. The chain recombines TRBV21-1 with TRBJ2-7; TRBD1 is the table's D call, not checked against the DNA. TRBV21-1 is tagged as a pseudogene. The CDR3 spans 14 residues.

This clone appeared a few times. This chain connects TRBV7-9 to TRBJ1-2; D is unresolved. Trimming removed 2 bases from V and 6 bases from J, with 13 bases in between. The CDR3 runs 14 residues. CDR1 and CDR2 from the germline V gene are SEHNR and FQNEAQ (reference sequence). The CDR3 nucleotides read TGTGCCAGCAGCTTACGGGTGAAGTGGGATGGCTACACCTTC. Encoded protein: CASSLRVKWDGYTF.

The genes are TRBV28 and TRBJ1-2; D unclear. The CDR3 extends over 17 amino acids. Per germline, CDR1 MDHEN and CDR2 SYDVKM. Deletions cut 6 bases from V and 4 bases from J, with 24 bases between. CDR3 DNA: TGTGCCAGCAGCCCCCCAAGGCCTCTACGGGTTGCCTATGGCTACACCTTC. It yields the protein CASSPPRPLRVAYGYTF.

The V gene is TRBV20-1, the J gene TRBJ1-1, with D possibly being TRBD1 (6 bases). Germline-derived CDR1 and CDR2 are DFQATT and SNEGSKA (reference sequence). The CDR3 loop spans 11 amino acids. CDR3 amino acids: CNLGGGTEAFF. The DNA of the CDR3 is TGCAACCTGGGAGGGGGTACTGAAGCTTTCTTT.

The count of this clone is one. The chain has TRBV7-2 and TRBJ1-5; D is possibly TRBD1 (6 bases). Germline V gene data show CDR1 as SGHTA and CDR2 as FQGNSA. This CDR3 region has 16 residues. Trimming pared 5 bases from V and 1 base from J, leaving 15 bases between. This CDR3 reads CASSPDSGGSNQPQHF. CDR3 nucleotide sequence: TGTGCCAGCAGCCCGGACAGTGGTGGGAGCAATCAGCCCCAGCATTTT.

The CDR3 is CASSIRVTPYEQYF. The CDR3 coding sequence is TGTGCCAGTAGTATTCGGGTAACACCCTACGAGCAGTACTTC. V usage is TRBV19 and J usage is TRBJ2-7; D ambiguous. The CDR3 has 14 residues. Germline V CDR1 and CDR2: LNHDA, SQIVND (reference sequence). V was cut by 3 bases and J by 2 bases, with 11 bases left in between.

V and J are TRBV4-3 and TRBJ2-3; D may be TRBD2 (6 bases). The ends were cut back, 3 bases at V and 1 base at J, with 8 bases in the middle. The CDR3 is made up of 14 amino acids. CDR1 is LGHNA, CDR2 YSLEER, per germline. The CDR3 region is CASSQGGGTDTQYF. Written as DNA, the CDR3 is TGCGCCAGCAGCCAGGGGGGTGGCACAGATACGCAGTATTTT.

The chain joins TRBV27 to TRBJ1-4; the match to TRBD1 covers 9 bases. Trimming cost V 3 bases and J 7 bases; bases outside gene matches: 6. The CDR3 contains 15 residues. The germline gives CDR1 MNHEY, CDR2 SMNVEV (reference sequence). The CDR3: CASSLLGQGGEKLFF. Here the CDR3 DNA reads TGTGCCAGCAGTTTGCTGGGACAGGGAGGTGAAAAACTGTTTTTT.

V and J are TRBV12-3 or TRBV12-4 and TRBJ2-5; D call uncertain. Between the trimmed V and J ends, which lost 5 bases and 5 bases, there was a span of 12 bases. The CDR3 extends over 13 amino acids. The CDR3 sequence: CASSPLRPETQYF. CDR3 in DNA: TGTGCCAGCAGTCCCCTCCGTCCCGAGACCCAGTACTTC.

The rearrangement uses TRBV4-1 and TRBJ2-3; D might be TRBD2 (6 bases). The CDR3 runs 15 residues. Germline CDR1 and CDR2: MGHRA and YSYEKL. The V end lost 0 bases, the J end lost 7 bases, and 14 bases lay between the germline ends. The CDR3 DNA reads TGCGCCAGCAGCCAAGATCGCACTACTAGCCATACGCAGTATTTT. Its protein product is CASSQDRTTSHTQYF.

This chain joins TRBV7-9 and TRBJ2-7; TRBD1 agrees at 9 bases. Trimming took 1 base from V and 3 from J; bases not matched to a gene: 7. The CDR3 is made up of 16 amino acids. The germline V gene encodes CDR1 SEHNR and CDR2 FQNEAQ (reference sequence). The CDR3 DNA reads TGTGCCAGCAGCTTAGGGCCGGGACAGGGTTTCTACGAGCAGTACTTC. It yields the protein CASSLGPGQGFYEQYF. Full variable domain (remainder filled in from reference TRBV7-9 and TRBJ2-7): DTGVSQNPRHKITKRGQNVTFRCDPISEHNRLYWYRQTLGQGPEFLTYFQNEAQLEKSRLLSDRFSAERPKGSFSTLEIQRTEQGDSAMYLCASSLGPGQGFYEQYFGPGTRLTVT.

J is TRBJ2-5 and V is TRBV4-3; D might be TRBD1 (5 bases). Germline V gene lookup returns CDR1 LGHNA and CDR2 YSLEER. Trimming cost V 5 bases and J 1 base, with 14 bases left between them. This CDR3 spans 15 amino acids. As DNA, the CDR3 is TGCGCCAGCAGCTCTACATGGGGCGGCCAAGAGACCCAGTACTTC. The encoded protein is CASSSTWGGQETQYF.

DNA of the CDR3: TGTGCCAGCAGCCAGGACAGCTTCTATGGCTACACCTTC. Its translation: CASSQDSFYGYTF. V gene TRBV2 combines with J gene TRBJ1-2; TRBD1 might be the D (6 bases). Germline values: CDR1 SNHLY, CDR2 FYNNEI. V lost 6 bases, J lost 4 bases, and 12 bases lay in between. The CDR3 runs to 13 residues. Combining the CDR3 with reference TRBV2 and TRBJ1-2 gives the whole variable domain EPEVTQTPSHQVTQMGQEVILRCVPISNHLYFYWYRQILGQKVEFLVSFYNNEISEKSEIFDDQFSVERPDGSNFTLKIRSTKLEDSAMYFCASSQDSFYGYTFGSGTRLTVV.

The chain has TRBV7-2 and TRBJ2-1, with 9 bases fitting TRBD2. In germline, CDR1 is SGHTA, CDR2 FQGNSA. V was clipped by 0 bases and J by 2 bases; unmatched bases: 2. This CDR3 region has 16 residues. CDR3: CASSLAGLATYNEQFF. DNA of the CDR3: TGTGCCAGCAGCTTAGCTGGACTAGCGACCTACAATGAGCAGTTCTTC.